This T cell receptor beta chain was found in a study of cytomegalovirus exposure and HLA in healthy donors. Overall study: Prior work identified 95 million to 120 million unique TCR beta sequences in about 179 million T cells. Study results and caveats: One variant, a missense change in DCLRE1C, was linked in a later analysis to TCR beta V- and J-gene trimming. The study labeled 180 or so TCR beta chains cytomegalovirus-associated.

This PCR relied on a set of 60 Vbeta primers and 13 Jbeta primers. The method was immunoSEQ multiplex PCR; TCRdb's version includes in-frame clones alone and lacks a portion of them. This sample has 150,000 to 200,000 clones, with over 60% found just once. The J segment lost 8 bases and the V segment lost 6 bases, leaving 8 bases of the junction unmatched. CDR1 and CDR2 from the germline V gene are MDHEN and SYDVKM. The CDR3 runs 13 residues. As for this clone: Its antigen remains unidentified.

The TCR sequence derives from a woman between 50 and 59 years old in good health and CMV-seropositive. The sequenced material came from PBMCs. This rearrangement joins TRBV28 to TRBJ2-3, with 7 bases that match TRBD1. The chain's CDR3 is CASSTQGTGTQYF. For the CDR3, the DNA is TGTGCCAGCAGCACACAGGGGACGGGTACGCAGTATTTT.